The 18 T cell receptor beta chains given below trace back to one sample, sequenced in a study of OX40 agonist ivuxolimab in advanced cancers. Here immunoSEQ multiplex PCR was the method, and the copy in TCRdb shows in-frame clones only, minus some. The sample has 65,000 to 80,000 clones, 91% seen once. The source was CD4+ or CD8+ T cells sorted from blood, collected in a trial of the OX40 agonist ivuxolimab. The receptors shown here come from an adult with an advanced solid tumor such as melanoma, head and neck, liver or kidney cancer.

This clone was seen a single time. V is TRBV15 and J is TRBJ2-7; D is unclear. Trimming removed 3 bases from V and 2 bases from J, with 11 bases in between. From germline, CDR1 is LNHNV and CDR2 YYDKDF (reference sequence). The CDR3 covers 14 residues. CDR3 DNA: TGTGCCACCAGCAGTGGCGGAAGTCCCTACGAGCAGTACTTC. This translates into CATSSGGSPYEQYF.

The V call is TRBV11-3, the J call TRBJ2-7; 7 bases line up with TRBD2. CDR1 and CDR2 from the germline V gene are SGHNT and YENEEA. J was trimmed by 2 bases and V by 6 bases; bases with no gene match: 13. The CDR3 consists of 16 residues. The DNA of the CDR3 is TGTGCCAGCAGACCCTTTTCGGCTAGCGGCACCTACGAGCAGTACTTC. This encodes CASRPFSASGTYEQYF.

The chain uses TRBV28 and TRBJ2-7; perhaps D is TRBD1 or TRBD2 (5 bases each). The CDR3 is 14 amino acids. The V gene's germline CDR1 is MDHEN and CDR2 SYDVKM. V lost 6 bases to trimming and J lost 5 bases, with 17 bases between them. The CDR3 reads CASRSTGEGHEQYF. The CDR3 DNA reads TGTGCCAGCAGATCCACAGGAGAGGGCCACGAGCAGTACTTC.

The chain links TRBV7-3 to TRBJ2-2; TRBD1 matches 10 bases. The CDR3 length is 18 residues. The germline CDR1 and CDR2 sequences are SGHTA and FQGTGA. The V gene end was trimmed by 1 base and the J gene end by 3 bases; junction bases not matched to a gene: 8. The DNA for the CDR3 is TGTGCCAGCAGCTTAAGTCGGACAGGGGGTATGGACACCGGGGAGCTGTTTTTT. Amino acids: CASSLSRTGGMDTGELFF.

The rearrangement uses TRBV4-3 and TRBJ2-1, with a possible D match to TRBD1 (5 bases). The V gene's germline CDR1 is LGHNA and CDR2 YSLEER. The CDR3 has 16 amino acids. V was pared by 0 bases and J by 0 bases, with 9 bases between. CDR3 protein: CASSQDYRSSYNEQFF. CDR3 sequence (DNA): TGCGCCAGCAGCCAAGACTACAGGAGCTCCTACAATGAGCAGTTCTTC.

The rearrangement links TRBV11-2 to TRBJ2-7; 7 bases align to TRBD1. Trimming took 2 bases from V and 2 from J; bases not matched to a gene: 3. CDR3 length equals 14 residues. Germline V gives CDR1 SGHAT, CDR2 FQNNGV. In DNA, the CDR3 is TGTGCCAGCAGCTTATACCAGGGGGCCTACGAGCAGTACTTC. This gives the protein CASSLYQGAYEQYF.

Concerning this clone: Other DNA sequences in the sample encode the same CDR3. V gene TRBV4-3 combines with J gene TRBJ2-7; the D gene is possibly TRBD2 (7 bases). CDR1 is LGHNA, CDR2 YSLEER, per germline. The V end was cut by 0 bases, the J end by 2 bases, with 14 bases between. CDR3 length: 16 residues. The CDR3 spells CASSQDLAGATYEQYF. CDR3 nucleotide sequence: TGCGCCAGCAGCCAAGATCTGGCGGGGGCAACCTACGAGCAGTACTTC.

This chain uses TRBV5-6 with TRBJ2-2; D is unresolved. V lost 0 bases to trimming and J lost 4 bases, with 4 bases between them. CDR1 SGHDT and CDR2 YYEEEE come from the germline V gene. The CDR3 runs 13 residues. CDR3 DNA sequence: TGTGCCAGCAGCTTGGTCTCCACCGGGGAGCTGTTTTTT. This translates into CASSLVSTGELFF.

The V call is TRBV7-9, the J call TRBJ2-1; possible D gene TRBD1, 6 bases. The CDR3 is made up of 15 amino acids. The V end lost 5 bases, the J end lost 0 bases, and 11 bases lay between the germline ends. Germline V gene data show CDR1 as SEHNR and CDR2 as FQNEAQ (reference sequence). The chain's CDR3 is CASSARDISYNEQFF. The DNA for the CDR3 is TGTGCCAGCAGCGCCCGGGACATCTCCTACAATGAGCAGTTCTTC.

The chain combines TRBV7-9 with TRBJ1-2; 7 nucleotides agree with TRBD1. The CDR3 covers 14 residues. The V segment lost 5 bases and the J segment 5 bases; nucleotides outside the gene matches: 8. Germline V lookup: CDR1 SEHNR, CDR2 FQNEAQ (reference sequence). In nucleotides, the CDR3 is TGTGCCAGCAGCCTTCTAACAGGGGCTTATGGCTACACCTTC. It translates to CASSLLTGAYGYTF.

A word on this clone: Other nucleotide sequences in the sample specify the same CDR3. The rearrangement uses TRBV5-6 and TRBJ2-1; the D gene is possibly TRBD2 (6 bases). This CDR3 has 13 residues. Germline loops: CDR1 SGHDT, CDR2 YYEEEE. The V end lost 2 bases, the J end lost 7 bases, and 10 bases lay between the germline ends. CDR3 protein: CASSLGTSNEQFF. In nucleotides, the CDR3 is TGTGCCAGCAGCTTAGGGACTTCTAATGAGCAGTTCTTC.

This chain uses TRBV5-5 with TRBJ2-4; 7 nucleotides match TRBD1. The CDR3 has 13 amino acids. Germline V gene sequence: CDR1 SGHKS, CDR2 YYEKEE (reference sequence). The V and J ends lost 6 bases and 5 bases, in that order; junction bases with no gene match: 5. CDR3 nucleotides: TGTGCCAGCAAACAGGGGTACGAAAACATTCAGTACTTC. Residues: CASKQGYENIQYF.

CDR3 residues: CASSFQGMMERGYKDTQYF. Written as DNA, the CDR3 is TGTGCCAGCAGTTTTCAGGGAATGATGGAGCGGGGGTACAAAGATACGCAGTATTTT. The chain links TRBV28 to TRBJ2-3, with TRBD2 identical over 8 bases. Germline-derived CDR1 and CDR2 are MDHEN and SYDVKM. This CDR3 has 19 residues. V lost 3 bases to trimming and J lost 5 bases; unmatched junction nucleotides: 19.

This clone has only a few counts. V and J are TRBV19 and TRBJ1-1; 8 bases are shared with TRBD1. Germline V lookup: CDR1 LNHDA, CDR2 SQIVND (reference sequence). The CDR3 runs 13 residues. The junction had 1 base not matched to a gene; V was cut back by 2 bases and J by 5 bases. The CDR3 spells CASSINRGTEAFF. The CDR3 DNA reads as TGTGCCAGTAGTATAAACAGGGGGACTGAAGCTTTCTTT.

The CDR3 DNA follows: TGCGCCAGCAGCCAAGAAGGGACTAACACCGGGGAGCTGTTTTTT. Amino acid sequence: CASSQEGTNTGELFF. V is TRBV4-3 and J is TRBJ2-2; a possible D gene is TRBD2 (6 bases). Germline V gene data show CDR1 as LGHNA and CDR2 as YSLEER. CDR3 size: 15 residues. The V and J ends lost 0 bases and 2 bases respectively, with 7 bases between them.

The chain carries TRBV5-1 and TRBJ2-7; perhaps TRBD1 as D (5 bases). From germline, CDR1 is SGHRS and CDR2 YFSETQ. This CDR3 has 14 amino acids. The V and J ends lost 1 base and 12 bases respectively, with 20 bases between them. In nucleotides, the CDR3 is TGCGCCAGCAGCTTGTGCCAGGGAACCTACGCGCCGTACTTC. Translation: CASSLCQGTYAPYF.

The V call is TRBV7-8, the J call TRBJ2-3; 8 nucleotides match TRBD2. With 1 base clipped from V and 0 bases from J, the junction kept 18 bases outside the gene matches. This CDR3 has 21 amino acids. CDR1 SGHVS and CDR2 FQNEAQ come from the germline V gene. This chain's CDR3 is CASSLGYLYTGIAGSTDTQYF. CDR3 DNA sequence: TGTGCCAGCAGCTTAGGATACCTGTATACGGGCATAGCGGGGAGCACAGATACGCAGTATTTT.

This clone was counted a single time. V gene TRBV2 combines with J gene TRBJ2-7; D is ambiguous. The germline CDR1 and CDR2 sequences are SNHLY and FYNNEI. V lost 3 bases, J lost 11 bases, and 8 bases lay in between. The CDR3 runs to 10 residues. As DNA, the CDR3 is TGTGCCAGCAGTGAGCTGAAGGAGTACTTC. As protein: CASSELKEYF.